This T cell receptor beta chain was identified during a study of CD8+CD57+ T cells in acquired aplastic anemia. Background on the study: The study obtained an average of about 3.1 ug of DNA from sorted CD4+ and CD8+ cells. CD4+ cells from healthy donors averaged about 9.8 million reads. General study findings and limits: Levels of CD8+ Simpson's diversity were not significantly distinct in patients versus controls. Between patients and controls, about 30 CD8+ CDR3 sequences were found in common.

CDR3 and TCR beta VDJ profiling relied on genomic DNA as the template. TCRdb independently ran MiXCR on the reads; one entry per CDR3 protein. The table lists around 400,000 distinct CDR3 sequences, 65% to 80% of them singletons. Ten or more counts support this clonotype. Its antigen is currently unknown. The clonotype was recovered from a human donor in good health, serving as a control. The sample consisted of sorted CD4+, CD8+, or CD8+CD57+ T cells (not recorded which) from PBMCs.

CDR3 region: CASSYRDPFLDGYTF. The CDR3 region has the DNA TGTGCCAGCAGTTACAGGGACCCCTTCTTGGATGGCTACACCTTC. This chain joins TRBV7-2 and TRBJ1-2; maybe TRBD1 (6 bases). The CDR3 runs to 15 residues. V was shortened by 6 bases and J by 6 bases, with 20 bases between the two germline ends. CDR1 is SGHTA, CDR2 FQGNSA, per germline.